This entry is about one TCR beta chain. This sample is drawn from a study of radiotherapy plus CTLA-4 blockade in lung cancer. The table came from immunoSEQ multiplex PCR; TCRdb's copy has only in-frame clones and leaves some out. This repertoire shows around 70,000 clones, 70% to 80% found once; its top ten account for roughly 15%. Germline CDR1 is SGHRS and CDR2 is YFSETQ. This CDR3 is 14 amino acids long. V shed 0 bases and J shed 1 base, with 8 bases lying between them. Sequencing used peripheral blood, obtained from a patient treated with radiotherapy plus ipilimumab. The receptor's source is a human donor with non-small cell lung cancer whose response to radiotherapy plus ipilimumab could not be evaluated. Some clones in this sample may be carry-over from other donors' samples. This rearrangement joins TRBV5-1 to TRBJ2-7; no clear D. The CDR3 reads CASSLVAESYEQYF. CDR3 sequence (DNA): TGCGCCAGCAGCTTGGTGGCGGAATCCTACGAGCAGTACTTC.